The 3 T cell receptor beta chains in this list originate from one sample, sequenced in a study of T cells expressing NK-cell markers. TCRdb re-called the 5' RACE reads; one entry per CDR3 protein, DNA not given. The ten top clones account for around 11%, within a sample of 300,000 to 500,000 distinct CDR3 sequences. Sequencing was performed on blood T cells: a sorted CD56 or NKG2C T cell subset, CD4+ or CD8+ T cells, or bulk PBMC T cells (not recorded which). The receptors come from a woman aged 50 to 65 in good health.

The CDR3 reads CASGWLDSTDTQYF. The chain uses TRBV7-9 and TRBJ2-3; TCRdb gives TRBD2 as the D gene, but with no DNA this cannot be confirmed. This CDR3 comprises 14 residues. Germline V gene lookup returns CDR1 SEHNR and CDR2 FQNEAQ (reference sequence). Supplemented by reference TRBV7-9 and TRBJ2-3, the full variable domain reads DTGVSQNPRHKITKRGQNVTFRCDPISEHNRLYWYRQTLGQGPEFLTYFQNEAQLEKSRLLSDRFSAERPKGSFSTLEIQRTEQGDSAMYLCASGWLDSTDTQYFGPGTRLTVL.

The chain's CDR3 is CASSLKLAGPYNEQFF. V is TRBV5-5 and J is TRBJ2-1; TCRdb's D call of TRBD2 is untestable without DNA. The CDR3 covers 16 residues. The germline gives CDR1 SGHKS, CDR2 YYEKEE (reference sequence). The variable domain in full, with the rest retrieved from reference TRBV5-5 and TRBJ2-1, is DAGVTQSPTHLIKTRGQQVTLRCSPISGHKSVSWYQQVLGQGPQFIFQYYEKEERGRGNFPDRFSARQFPNYSSELNVNALLLGDSALYLCASSLKLAGPYNEQFFGPGTRLTVL.

This chain connects TRBV7-9 to TRBJ2-3; TCRdb selects TRBD1, and the lack of DNA leaves this call unchecked. Per the germline V gene, CDR1 is SEHNR and CDR2 is FQNEAQ (reference sequence). The CDR3 has 16 amino acids. CDR3: CASSFDRSGGTDTQYF.